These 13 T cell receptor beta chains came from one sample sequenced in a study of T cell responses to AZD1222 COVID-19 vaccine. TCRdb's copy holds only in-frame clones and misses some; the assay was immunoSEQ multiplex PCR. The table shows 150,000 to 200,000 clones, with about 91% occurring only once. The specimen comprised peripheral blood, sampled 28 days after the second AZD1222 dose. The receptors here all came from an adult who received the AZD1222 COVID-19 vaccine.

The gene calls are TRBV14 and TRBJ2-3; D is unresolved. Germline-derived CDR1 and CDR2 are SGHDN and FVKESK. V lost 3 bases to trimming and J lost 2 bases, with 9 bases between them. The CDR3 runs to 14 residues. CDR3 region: CASSHTAYTDTQYF. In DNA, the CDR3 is TGTGCCAGCAGCCACACAGCTTACACAGATACGCAGTATTTT. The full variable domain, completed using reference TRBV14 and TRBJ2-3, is EAGVTQFPSHSVIEKGQTVTLRCDPISGHDNLYWYRRVMGKEIKFLLHFVKESKQDESGMPNNRFLAERTGGTYSTLKVQPAELEDSGVYFCASSHTAYTDTQYFGPGTRLTVL.

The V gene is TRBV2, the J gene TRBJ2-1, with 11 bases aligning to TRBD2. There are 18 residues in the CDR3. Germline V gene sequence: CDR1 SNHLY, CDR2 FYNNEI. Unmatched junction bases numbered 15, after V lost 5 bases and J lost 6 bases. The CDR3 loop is CASSISGELAGGSNEQFF. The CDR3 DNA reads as TGTGCCAGCAGTATCTCCGGGGAGCTAGCGGGGGGTAGCAATGAGCAGTTCTTC.

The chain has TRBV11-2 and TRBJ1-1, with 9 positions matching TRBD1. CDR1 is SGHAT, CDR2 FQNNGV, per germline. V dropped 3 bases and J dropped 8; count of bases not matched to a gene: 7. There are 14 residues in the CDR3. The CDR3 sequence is CASSLDRGIFEAFF. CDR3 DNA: TGTGCCAGCAGCTTGGACAGGGGAATTTTCGAAGCTTTCTTT.

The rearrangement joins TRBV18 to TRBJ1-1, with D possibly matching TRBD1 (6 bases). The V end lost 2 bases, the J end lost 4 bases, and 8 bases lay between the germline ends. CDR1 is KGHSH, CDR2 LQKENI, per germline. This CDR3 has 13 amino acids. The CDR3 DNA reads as TGTGCCAGCTCACCAGAGGGGGGCACTGAAGCTTTCTTT. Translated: CASSPEGGTEAFF.

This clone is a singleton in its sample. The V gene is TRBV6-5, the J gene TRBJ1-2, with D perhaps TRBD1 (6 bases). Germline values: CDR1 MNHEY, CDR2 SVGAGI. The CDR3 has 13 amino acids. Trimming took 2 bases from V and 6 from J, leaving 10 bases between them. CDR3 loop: CASSYGGNDGYTF. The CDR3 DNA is TGTGCCAGCAGTTACGGGGGCAACGATGGCTACACCTTC.

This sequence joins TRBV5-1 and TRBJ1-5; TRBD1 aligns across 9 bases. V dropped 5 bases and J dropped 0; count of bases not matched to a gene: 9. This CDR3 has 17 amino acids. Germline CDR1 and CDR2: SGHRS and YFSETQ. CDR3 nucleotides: TGCGCCAGCAGTAAAGGACAGGGGCCTTATAGCAATCAGCCCCAGCATTTT. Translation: CASSKGQGPYSNQPQHF.

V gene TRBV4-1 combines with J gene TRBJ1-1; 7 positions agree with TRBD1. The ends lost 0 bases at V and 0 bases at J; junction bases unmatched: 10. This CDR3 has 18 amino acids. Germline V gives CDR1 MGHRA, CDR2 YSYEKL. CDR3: CASSQDPRTGLMNTEAFF. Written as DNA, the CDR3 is TGCGCCAGCAGCCAAGATCCCCGGACAGGACTTATGAACACTGAAGCTTTCTTT.

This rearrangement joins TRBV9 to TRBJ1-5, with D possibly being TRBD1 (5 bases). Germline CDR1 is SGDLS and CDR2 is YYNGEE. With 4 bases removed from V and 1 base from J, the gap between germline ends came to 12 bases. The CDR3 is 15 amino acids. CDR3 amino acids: CASSLSGLSNQPQHF. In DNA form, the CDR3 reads TGTGCCAGCAGCCTTTCAGGGTTGAGCAATCAGCCCCAGCATTTT. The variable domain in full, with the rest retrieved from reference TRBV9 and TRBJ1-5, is DSGVTQTPKHLITATGQRVTLRCSPRSGDLSVYWYQQSLDQGLQFLIQYYNGEERAKGNILERFSAQQFPDLHSELNLSSLELGDSALYFCASSLSGLSNQPQHFGDGTRLSIL.

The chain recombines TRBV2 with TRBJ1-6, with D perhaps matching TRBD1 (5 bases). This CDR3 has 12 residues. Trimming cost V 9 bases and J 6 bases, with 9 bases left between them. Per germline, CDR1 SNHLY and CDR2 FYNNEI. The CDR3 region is CARGTGNSPLHF. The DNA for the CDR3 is TGTGCCAGAGGGACGGGTAATTCACCCCTCCACTTT.

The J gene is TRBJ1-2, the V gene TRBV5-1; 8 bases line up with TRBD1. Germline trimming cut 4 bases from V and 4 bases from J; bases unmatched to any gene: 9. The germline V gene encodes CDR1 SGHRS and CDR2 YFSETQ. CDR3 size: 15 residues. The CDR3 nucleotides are TGCGCCAGCAGCCTGACAGGGGAGAGGAGCTATGGCTACACCTTC. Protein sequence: CASSLTGERSYGYTF.

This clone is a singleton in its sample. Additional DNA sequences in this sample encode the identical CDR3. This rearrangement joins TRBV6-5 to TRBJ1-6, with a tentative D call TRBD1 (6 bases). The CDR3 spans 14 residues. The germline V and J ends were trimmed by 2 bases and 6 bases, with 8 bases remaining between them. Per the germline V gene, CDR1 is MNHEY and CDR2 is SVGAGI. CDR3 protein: CASSYGGSNSPLHF. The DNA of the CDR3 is TGTGCCAGCAGTTACGGGGGCTCTAATTCACCCCTCCACTTT.

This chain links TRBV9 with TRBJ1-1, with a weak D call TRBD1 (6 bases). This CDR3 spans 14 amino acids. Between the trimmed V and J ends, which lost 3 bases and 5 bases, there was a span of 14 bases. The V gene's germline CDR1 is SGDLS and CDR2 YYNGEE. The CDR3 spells CASSAEGGRTEAFF. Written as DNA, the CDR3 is TGTGCCAGCAGCGCAGAGGGGGGGAGGACTGAAGCTTTCTTT.

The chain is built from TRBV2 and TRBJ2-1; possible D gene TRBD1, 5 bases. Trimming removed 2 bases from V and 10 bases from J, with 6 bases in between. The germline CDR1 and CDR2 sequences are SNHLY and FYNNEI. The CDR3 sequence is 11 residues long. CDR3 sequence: CASSEQGEQFF. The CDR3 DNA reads TGTGCCAGCAGTGAACAGGGCGAGCAGTTCTTC.